These 9 T cell receptor beta chains came from one sample sequenced in a study of tumor and adjacent non-tumor tissue in lung cancer. No cell sorting was done before RNA was extracted from the tissue. Distant lung tissue was collected more than 3 cm away from the tumor edge. TCRbeta libraries were built with three rounds of nested PCR, modified from ARM-PCR. MiXCR, run by TCRdb on the multiplex PCR reads, gives a single entry per CDR3 protein. The sample lists around 99,000 distinct CDR3 sequences; about 64% were seen once. The sample comprised distant non-tumor lung tissue. These receptors were obtained from a man aged 55-75 years with non-small cell lung cancer.

The chain uses TRBV4-2 and TRBJ2-4; TRBD2 is a possible D gene (6 bases). The CDR3 runs to 17 residues. Germline V CDR1 and CDR2: LGHNA, YNFKEQ. The ends were cut back, 0 bases at V and 6 bases at J, with 18 bases in the middle. The CDR3 reads CASSQEGGQSFRNIQYF. The CDR3 nucleotides read TGTGCCAGCAGCCAAGAGGGAGGACAAAGTTTCAGAAACATTCAGTACTTC.

V and J are TRBV6-2 or TRBV6-3 and TRBJ2-1, with no clear D. Germline V gene lookup returns CDR1 MNHEY and CDR2 SVGEGT. The V and J ends lost 0 bases and 8 bases respectively, with 8 bases between them. The CDR3 runs 13 residues. CDR3 amino acids: CASSYSVVHEQFF. Written as DNA, the CDR3 is TGTGCCAGCAGTTACTCGGTGGTGCATGAGCAGTTCTTC.

The table lists this clonotype with many counts. The chain links TRBV6-6 to TRBJ1-5; the D gene is possibly TRBD1 (5 bases). Germline CDR1 and CDR2: MNHNY and SVGAGI (reference sequence). Trimming shortened V by 5 bases and J by 0 bases, and 11 bases separated the two germline ends. The CDR3 is 15 amino acids. CDR3 coding DNA: TGTGCCAGCAGTGGCGACAGTTATAGCAATCAGCCCCAGCATTTT. Amino acid sequence: CASSGDSYSNQPQHF.

A word on this clonotype: It may be a read error: a sequence one base away is much more abundant. The chain carries TRBV5-4 and TRBJ2-2, with TRBD2 identical over 7 bases. Germline CDR1 reads SGHNT; CDR2 reads YYREEE (reference sequence). V lost 3 bases and J lost 6; bases outside the gene matches: 8. The CDR3 length is 15 residues. CDR3 sequence reads: CASSYGLGRAGELFF. The CDR3 coding sequence is TGTGCCAGCAGCTATGGACTGGGGAGGGCCGGGGAGCTGTTTTTT.

The chain is built from TRBV12-3 or TRBV12-4 and TRBJ2-1, with TRBD1 matching over 10 bases. CDR3 length: 12 residues. V trimming: 10 bases; J trimming: 15 bases; junction bases outside the gene matches: 12. CDR3 sequence: CAIRPGTGAMFF. CDR3 DNA sequence: TGTGCCATCAGGCCCGGGACAGGGGCAATGTTCTTC.

This clonotype was seen a handful of times. A much bigger clone sits one base away, suggesting this may be a read error. The chain links TRBV12-3 or TRBV12-4 to TRBJ2-7; 8 bases match TRBD2. The CDR3 has 15 amino acids. The V and J ends lost 3 bases and 7 bases, in that order; junction bases with no gene match: 11. CDR3 amino acids: CASSLGSSGFWEQYF. The CDR3 DNA follows: TGTGCCAGCAGTTTGGGGTCTAGCGGGTTTTGGGAGCAGTACTTC.

About this clonotype: A read error may account for a junction end that differs from germline. The chain couples TRBV2 to TRBJ2-3; maybe TRBD2 (6 bases). The CDR3 contains 16 residues. Germline CDR1 reads SNHLY; CDR2 reads FYNNEI. The CDR3 here is CASSEREGLSTDTKYF. CDR3 coding DNA: TGTGCCAGCAGTGAAAGAGAGGGACTGAGCACAGATACGAAGTATTTT.

This chain links TRBV12-3 or TRBV12-4 with TRBJ2-7; D is perhaps TRBD1 (6 bases). V lost 8 bases and J 2 bases, leaving 19 bases between the germline ends. CDR3 length equals 15 residues. Written as DNA, the CDR3 is TGTGCCAGCGGTCAGGGGCGGGTCGAAGCCTACGAGCAGTACTTC. Translated: CASGQGRVEAYEQYF.

This clonotype showed up just once. A much larger clone is a single base away; this may be a read error. The gene calls are TRBV6-1 and TRBJ1-2, with a possible D match to TRBD1 (5 bases). The V end lost 1 base, the J end lost 2 bases, and 11 bases lay between the germline ends. The CDR3 has 15 residues. Germline assignment: CDR1 MNHNS and CDR2 SASEGT. CDR3 nucleotide sequence: TGTGCCAGCAGTGAAGGGGTGGGGGAAAACTATGGCTACACCTTC. It codes for CASSEGVGENYGYTF.